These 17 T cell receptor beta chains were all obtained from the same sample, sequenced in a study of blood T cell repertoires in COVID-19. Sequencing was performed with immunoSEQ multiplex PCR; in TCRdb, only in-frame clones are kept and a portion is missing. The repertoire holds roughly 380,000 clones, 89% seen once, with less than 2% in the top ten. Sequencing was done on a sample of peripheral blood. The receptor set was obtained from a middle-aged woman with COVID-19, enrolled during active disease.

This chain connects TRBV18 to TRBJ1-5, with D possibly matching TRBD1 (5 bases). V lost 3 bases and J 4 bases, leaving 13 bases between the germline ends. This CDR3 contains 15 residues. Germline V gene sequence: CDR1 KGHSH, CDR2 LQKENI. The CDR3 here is CASSPFPGENQPQHF. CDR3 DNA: TGTGCCAGCTCACCTTTTCCGGGGGAAAATCAGCCCCAGCATTTT.

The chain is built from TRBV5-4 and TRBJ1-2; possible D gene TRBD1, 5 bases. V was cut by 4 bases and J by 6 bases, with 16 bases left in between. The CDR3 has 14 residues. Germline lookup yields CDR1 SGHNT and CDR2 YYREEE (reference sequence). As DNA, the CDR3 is TGTGCCAGCAGCCCGGCGACAGCCCCTCATGGCTACACCTTC. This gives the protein CASSPATAPHGYTF. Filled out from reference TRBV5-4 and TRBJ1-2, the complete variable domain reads ETGVTQSPTHLIKTRGQQVTLRCSSQSGHNTVSWYQQALGQGPQFIFQYYREEENGRGNFPPRFSGLQFPNYSSELNVNALELDDSALYLCASSPATAPHGYTFGSGTRLTVV.

CDR3 region: CASSPKVGGITGELFF. For the CDR3, the DNA is TGCGCCAGCAGCCCCAAGGTAGGAGGGATCACCGGGGAGCTGTTTTTT. The genes are TRBV4-1 and TRBJ2-2; a possible D gene is TRBD2 (6 bases). Trimming took 4 bases from V and 4 from J, leaving 16 bases between them. This CDR3 contains 16 residues. The germline V gene encodes CDR1 MGHRA and CDR2 YSYEKL.

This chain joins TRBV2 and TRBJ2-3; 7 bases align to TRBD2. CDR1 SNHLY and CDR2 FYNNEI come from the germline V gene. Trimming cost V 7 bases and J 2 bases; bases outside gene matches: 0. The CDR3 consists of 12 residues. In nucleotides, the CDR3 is TGTGCCAGCAAGCGGGACACAGATACGCAGTATTTT. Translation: CASKRDTDTQYF.

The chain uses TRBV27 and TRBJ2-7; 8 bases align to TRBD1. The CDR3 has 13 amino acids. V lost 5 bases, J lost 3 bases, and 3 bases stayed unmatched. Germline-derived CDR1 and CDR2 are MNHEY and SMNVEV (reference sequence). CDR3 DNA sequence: TGTGCCAGCAGTAGACAGGGGCACTACGAGCAGTACTTC. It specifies CASSRQGHYEQYF.

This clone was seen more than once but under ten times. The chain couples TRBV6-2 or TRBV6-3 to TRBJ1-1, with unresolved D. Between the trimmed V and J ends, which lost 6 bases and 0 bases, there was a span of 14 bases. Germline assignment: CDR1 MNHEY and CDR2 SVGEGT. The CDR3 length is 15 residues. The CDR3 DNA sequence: TGTGCCAGCAGGCCTTTGAGGGTCATGAACACTGAAGCTTTCTTT. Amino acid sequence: CASRPLRVMNTEAFF.

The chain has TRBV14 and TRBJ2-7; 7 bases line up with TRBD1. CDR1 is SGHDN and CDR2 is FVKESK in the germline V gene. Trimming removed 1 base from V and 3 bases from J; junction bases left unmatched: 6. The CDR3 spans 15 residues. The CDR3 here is CASSQARDRHYEQYF. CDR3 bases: TGTGCCAGCAGCCAAGCCCGGGACAGACACTACGAGCAGTACTTC.

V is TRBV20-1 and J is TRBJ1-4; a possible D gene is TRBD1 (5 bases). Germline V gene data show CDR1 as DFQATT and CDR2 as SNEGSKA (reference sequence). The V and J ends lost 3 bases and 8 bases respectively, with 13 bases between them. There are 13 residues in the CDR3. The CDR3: CSASQGSGEKLFF. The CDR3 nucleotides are TGCAGTGCTAGTCAGGGATCCGGGGAAAAACTGTTTTTT.

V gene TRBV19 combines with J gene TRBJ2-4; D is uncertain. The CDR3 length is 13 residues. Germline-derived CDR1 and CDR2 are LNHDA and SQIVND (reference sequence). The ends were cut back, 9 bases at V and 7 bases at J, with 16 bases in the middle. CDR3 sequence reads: CASQEWAQNIQYF. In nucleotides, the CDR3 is TGTGCCAGCCAGGAATGGGCCCAGAACATTCAGTACTTC.

CDR3 protein: CAGQTGTGELFF. DNA of the CDR3: TGCGCCGGACAAACCGGCACCGGGGAGCTGTTTTTT. The rearrangement joins TRBV23-1 to TRBJ2-2, with TRBD1 as a possible D gene (5 bases). TRBV23-1 is recorded as an ORF, its role being uncertain. The CDR3 covers 12 residues. V was shortened by 11 bases and J by 4 bases, with 11 bases between the two germline ends.

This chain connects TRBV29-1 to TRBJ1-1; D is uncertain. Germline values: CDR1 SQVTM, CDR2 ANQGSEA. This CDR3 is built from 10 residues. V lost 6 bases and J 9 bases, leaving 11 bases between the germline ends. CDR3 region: CSVAGVKAFF. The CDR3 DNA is TGCAGCGTGGCCGGGGTCAAAGCTTTCTTT.

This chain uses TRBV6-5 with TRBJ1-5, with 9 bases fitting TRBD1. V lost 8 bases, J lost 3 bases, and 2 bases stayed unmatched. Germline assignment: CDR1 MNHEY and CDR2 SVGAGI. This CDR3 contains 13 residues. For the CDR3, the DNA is TGTGCCAGCGACAGGGGGTTCAATCAGCCCCAGCATTTT. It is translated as CASDRGFNQPQHF.

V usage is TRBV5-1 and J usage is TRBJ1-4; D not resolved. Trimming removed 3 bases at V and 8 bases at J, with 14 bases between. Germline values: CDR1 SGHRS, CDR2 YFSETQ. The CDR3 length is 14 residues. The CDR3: CASSYFERGEKLFF. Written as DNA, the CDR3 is TGCGCCAGCAGCTACTTCGAACGAGGAGAAAAACTGTTTTTT.

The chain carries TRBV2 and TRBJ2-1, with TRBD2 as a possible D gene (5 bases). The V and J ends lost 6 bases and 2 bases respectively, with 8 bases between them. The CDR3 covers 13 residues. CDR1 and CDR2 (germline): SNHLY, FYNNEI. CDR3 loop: CASRSGAYNEQFF. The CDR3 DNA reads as TGTGCCAGCAGGTCCGGGGCCTACAATGAGCAGTTCTTC.

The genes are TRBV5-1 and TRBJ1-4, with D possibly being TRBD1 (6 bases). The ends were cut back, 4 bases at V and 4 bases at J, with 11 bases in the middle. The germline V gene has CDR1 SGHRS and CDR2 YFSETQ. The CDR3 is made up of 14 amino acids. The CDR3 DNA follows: TGCGCCAGCAGCGTCGAAGGGGGTAATGAAAAACTGTTTTTT. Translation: CASSVEGGNEKLFF.

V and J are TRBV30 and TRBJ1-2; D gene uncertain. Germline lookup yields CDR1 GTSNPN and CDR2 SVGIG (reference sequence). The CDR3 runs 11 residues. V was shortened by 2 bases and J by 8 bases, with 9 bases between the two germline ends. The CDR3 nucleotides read TGTGCCTGGAGTCCTCCGGGGGGCTACACCTTC. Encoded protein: CAWSPPGGYTF.

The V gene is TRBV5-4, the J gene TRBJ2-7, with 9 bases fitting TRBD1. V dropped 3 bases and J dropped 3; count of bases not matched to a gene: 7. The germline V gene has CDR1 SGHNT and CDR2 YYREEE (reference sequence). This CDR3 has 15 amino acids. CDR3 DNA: TGTGCCAGCAGCTCTTCGCGGACAGGGGTCTACGAGCAGTACTTC. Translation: CASSSSRTGVYEQYF.